Sequencing of this T cell receptor (beta chain) was carried out in a study of blood T cells in healthy people across ages. Study-level points and caveats: Donor CMV status was unknown, possibly confounding expanded clonotype changes. Diversity estimates from one million T cells were considered underestimates. Age advanced and TCR beta diversity per million T cells fell, roughly linearly.

Primers used in a second PCR of about 7 to 11 cycles were a sample-barcoded 5' primer and a J-beta primer mix. Through a template-switch adaptor with 12 random nucleotides, each cDNA molecule received a tag. TCRdb re-analysed the 5' RACE reads in MiXCR, keeping a single row per CDR3 protein. The sample holds 700,000 to 850,000 distinct CDR3 sequences, about 37% seen once. This clonotype was seen a few times. Antigen: not known. Between the trimmed V and J ends, which lost 7 bases and 4 bases, there was a span of 18 bases. There are 15 residues in the CDR3. Germline CDR1 and CDR2: SGHKS and YYEKEE (reference sequence).

This clonotype was obtained from a man aged 18 to 29 in good health. The V call is TRBV5-5, the J call TRBJ2-1; D gene unclear. The sample was blood. DNA of the CDR3: TGTGCCAGCGGAAACAGCCTCCCTAGGTACAATGAGCAGTTCTTC. This translates into CASGNSLPRYNEQFF.